This TCR beta chain was profiled in a study of blood T cell repertoires in COVID-19. This clone was counted only a few times. The CDR3 extends over 16 amino acids. V dropped 2 bases and J dropped 8 bases, with 19 bases sitting between them. Germline lookup yields CDR1 MNHEY and CDR2 SVGEGT. Some clones are missing from TCRdb's copy, which holds only in-frame ones; the method was immunoSEQ multiplex PCR. Among around 20,000 clones listed, around nine tenths were seen once. The sequenced material came from peripheral blood. The chain couples TRBV6-2 or TRBV6-3 to TRBJ2-1, with D perhaps matching TRBD2 (6 bases). The clonotype comes from a human donor in a cohort sampled during active COVID-19. CDR3 bases: TGTGCCAGCAGTTACGCCCGGGACCCGGGGGTACATGAGCAGTTCTTC. Translated, it gives CASSYARDPGVHEQFF.